What follows are 25 T cell receptor beta chains derived from one specimen sequenced in a study of blood T cell repertoires in COVID-19. The assay was immunoSEQ multiplex PCR, and TCRdb's table has in-frame clones only and misses some. The sample holds about 480,000 clones, roughly 90% seen once. Sequencing was carried out using PBMCs or T cells enriched from blood (not recorded which). These receptors all come from a woman between 35 and 50 years old who had recovered from COVID-19.

The rearrangement links TRBV7-9 to TRBJ2-2, with 9 bases lining up with TRBD1. The junction had 3 bases not matched to a gene; V was cut back by 0 bases and J by 4 bases. In germline, CDR1 is SEHNR, CDR2 FQNEAQ (reference sequence). CDR3 length: 16 amino acids. The CDR3 is CASSLASTGGTGELFF. The CDR3 DNA follows: TGTGCCAGCAGCTTAGCTTCGACAGGGGGCACCGGGGAGCTGTTTTTT.

The chain links TRBV21-1 to TRBJ1-1. TRBV21-1 is an annotated pseudogene. CDR3 size: 12 residues. CDR3 nucleotide sequence: TGTGCCAGCACCCAACGGAGGACTGAAGCTTTCTTT. Its protein is CASTQRRTEAFF.

A single count supports this clone. The gene calls are TRBV14 and TRBJ2-1; 7 positions match TRBD2. J was trimmed by 4 bases and V by 3 bases; bases with no gene match: 6. The CDR3 contains 15 residues. Germline CDR1 reads SGHDN; CDR2 reads FVKESK. In DNA, the CDR3 is TGTGCCAGCAGCCACGGGGACTATCATTACAATGAGCAGTTCTTC. Protein sequence: CASSHGDYHYNEQFF.

This clone showed up just once. The rearrangement uses TRBV19 and TRBJ1-2, with D possibly matching TRBD1 (5 bases). This CDR3 has 13 residues. With 6 bases removed from V and 4 bases from J, the gap between germline ends came to 12 bases. Looked up from germline, CDR1 is LNHDA and CDR2 is SQIVND (reference sequence). The CDR3 loop reads CASSVQGSYGYTF. CDR3 DNA: TGTGCCAGTAGCGTGCAGGGTTCCTATGGCTACACCTTC.

This rearrangement joins TRBV5-1 to TRBJ1-1; D call uncertain. The V gene lost 2 bases and the J gene lost 4 bases, with 12 bases spanning the gap. CDR3 size: 14 residues. The germline V gene has CDR1 SGHRS and CDR2 YFSETQ. DNA of the CDR3: TGCGCCAGCAGCTTTCGGGGTCTTGGCACTGAAGCTTTCTTT. Amino acid sequence: CASSFRGLGTEAFF.

This sequence joins TRBV18 and TRBJ1-3, with 7 positions matching TRBD1. V was clipped by 1 base and J by 4 bases; unmatched bases: 4. This CDR3 contains 15 residues. Germline V lookup: CDR1 KGHSH, CDR2 LQKENI. CDR3: CASSPQGAPGNTIYF. Written as DNA, the CDR3 is TGTGCCAGCTCACCACAGGGGGCGCCCGGAAACACCATATATTTT. Combining the CDR3 with reference TRBV18 and TRBJ1-3 gives the whole variable domain NAGVMQNPRHLVRRRGQEARLRCSPMKGHSHVYWYRQLPEEGLKFMVYLQKENIIDESGMPKERFSAEFPKEGPSILRIQQVVRGDSAAYFCASSPQGAPGNTIYFGEGSWLTVV.

This clone was counted a single time. This sequence joins TRBV18 and TRBJ1-1, with D possibly TRBD1 on 6 matching bases. This CDR3 has 16 amino acids. CDR1 and CDR2 from the germline V gene are KGHSH and LQKENI. V was pared by 0 bases and J by 1 base, with 12 bases between. The CDR3 coding sequence is TGTGCCAGCTCACCACCGGCGACAGGACAGAACACTGAAGCTTTCTTT. Translating it yields CASSPPATGQNTEAFF. The entire variable domain, with the rest obtained from reference TRBV18 and TRBJ1-1, is as follows: NAGVMQNPRHLVRRRGQEARLRCSPMKGHSHVYWYRQLPEEGLKFMVYLQKENIIDESGMPKERFSAEFPKEGPSILRIQQVVRGDSAAYFCASSPPATGQNTEAFFGQGTRLTVV.

The chain is built from TRBV29-1 and TRBJ2-1, with 11 positions matching TRBD2. The junction had 6 bases not matched to a gene; V was cut back by 7 bases and J by 7 bases. The CDR3 is 13 residues long. The germline gives CDR1 SQVTM, CDR2 ANQGSEA. CDR3 coding DNA: TGCAGCGCTGACGGGACTAGCGGTAATGAGCAGTTCTTC. Translated: CSADGTSGNEQFF.

The chain couples TRBV5-8 to TRBJ2-7; D unclear. V lost 6 bases, J lost 1 base, and 8 bases lay in between. The CDR3 consists of 12 residues. CDR1 is SGHTS, CDR2 YDEGEE, per germline. The CDR3 DNA is TGTGCCAGCACCGTCGGTTCCTACGAGCAGTACTTC. It translates to CASTVGSYEQYF.

The chain joins TRBV11-2 to TRBJ2-3; TRBD2 aligns across 7 bases. V was clipped by 2 bases and J by 2 bases; unmatched bases: 4. Germline-derived CDR1 and CDR2 are SGHAT and FQNNGV. The CDR3 sequence is 15 residues long. For the CDR3, the DNA is TGTGCCAGCAGCTTACGTGGGAGGGCCACAGATACGCAGTATTTT. It specifies CASSLRGRATDTQYF.

This clone was counted once. The chain has TRBV14 and TRBJ2-2; 9 nucleotides line up with TRBD1. The CDR3 totals 17 residues. Germline assignment: CDR1 SGHDN and CDR2 FVKESK. V trimming: 5 bases; J trimming: 1 base; junction bases outside the gene matches: 8. The CDR3 DNA reads as TGTGCCAGCAGCGCGCCGGGACAGGGTTGGAACACCGGGGAGCTGTTTTTT. Protein sequence: CASSAPGQGWNTGELFF.

The chain employs TRBV24-1 and TRBJ1-1, with D possibly matching TRBD1 (6 bases). Germline CDR1 and CDR2: KGHDR and SFDVKD. The CDR3 consists of 15 residues. The V end lost 3 bases, the J end lost 6 bases, and 16 bases lay between the germline ends. DNA of the CDR3: TGTGCCACCAGTGATCCAACAGGCCCAGGGGCTGAAGCTTTCTTT. This gives the protein CATSDPTGPGAEAFF.

The J gene is TRBJ2-2, the V gene TRBV30, with 8 bases fitting TRBD1. V lost 2 bases, J lost 6 bases, and 8 bases stayed unmatched. Germline assignment: CDR1 GTSNPN and CDR2 SVGIG (reference sequence). The CDR3 runs to 15 residues. CDR3: CAWSQRTGKPGELFF. In DNA form, the CDR3 reads TGTGCCTGGAGTCAGCGGACAGGGAAGCCCGGGGAGCTGTTTTTT.

V is TRBV13 and J is TRBJ2-1, with no clear D. The V end was cut by 4 bases, the J end by 3 bases, with 10 bases between. CDR1 and CDR2 from the germline V gene are PRHDT and FYEKMQ (reference sequence). The CDR3 runs to 14 residues. The CDR3: CASSSYPGYNEQFF. In nucleotides, the CDR3 is TGTGCCAGCAGCTCCTACCCTGGCTACAATGAGCAGTTCTTC. Full variable domain (missing parts from reference TRBV13 and TRBJ2-1): AAGVIQSPRHLIKEKRETATLKCYPIPRHDTVYWYQQGPGQDPQFLISFYEKMQSDKGSIPDRFSAQQFSDYHSELNMSSLELGDSALYFCASSSYPGYNEQFFGPGTRLTVL.

V and J are TRBV11-3 and TRBJ2-2; 7 nucleotides line up with TRBD1. With V trimmed by 5 bases and J by 2 bases, 5 bases remained unmatched. CDR3 length equals 15 residues. Per the germline V gene, CDR1 is SGHNT and CDR2 is YENEEA. The CDR3 sequence: CASSPGTVNTGELFF. CDR3 DNA: TGTGCCAGCAGCCCCGGGACAGTAAACACCGGGGAGCTGTTTTTT.

The chain carries TRBV7-2 and TRBJ1-3; D uncertain. Trimming pared 5 bases from V and 0 bases from J, leaving 14 bases between. The germline V gene encodes CDR1 SGHTA and CDR2 FQGNSA. The CDR3 extends over 16 amino acids. The CDR3 loop reads CASSPTMGVSGNTIYF. The DNA for the CDR3 is TGTGCCAGCAGCCCAACTATGGGAGTCTCTGGAAACACCATATATTTT.

This chain connects TRBV7-8 to TRBJ1-3, with D possibly TRBD1 on 6 matching bases. The germline gives CDR1 SGHVS, CDR2 FQNEAQ. CDR3 size: 16 residues. V lost 2 bases and J 0 bases, leaving 11 bases between the germline ends. The CDR3 spells CASSLQGFLSGNTIYF. CDR3 DNA: TGTGCCAGCAGCTTACAGGGGTTCCTCTCTGGAAACACCATATATTTT.

V gene TRBV4-1 combines with J gene TRBJ1-4; 8 nucleotides align to TRBD1. Germline-derived CDR1 and CDR2 are MGHRA and YSYEKL. With 4 bases clipped from V and 6 bases from J, the junction kept 7 bases outside the gene matches. The CDR3 sequence is 15 residues long. CDR3 residues: CASSPQGAGDEKLFF. Here the CDR3 DNA reads TGCGCCAGCAGCCCCCAGGGGGCCGGGGATGAAAAACTGTTTTTT.

The chain has TRBV10-1 and TRBJ2-5; 12 nucleotides align to TRBD1. The CDR3 contains 17 residues. Germline CDR1 is WNHNN and CDR2 is SYGVQD (reference sequence). V was pared by 4 bases and J by 5 bases, with 11 bases of the junction left unmatched. In DNA form, the CDR3 reads TGCGCCAGCAGTGGAACTCCCGGGACAGGGGGCTCGGAGACCCAGTACTTC. Translated: CASSGTPGTGGSETQYF.

The CDR3 DNA is TGTGCCAGCAGCTTGGGAAAGGGACTAGCAGAAGAGACCCAGTACTTC. It yields the protein CASSLGKGLAEETQYF. This chain connects TRBV5-8 to TRBJ2-5; 9 bases agree with TRBD2. Germline V CDR1 and CDR2: SGHTS, YDEGEE. After removal of 0 bases from V and 3 bases from J, the junction contained 6 bases not matched to a gene. This CDR3 spans 16 amino acids. Based on the CDR3 plus reference TRBV5-8 and TRBJ2-5, the full variable domain is EAGVTQSPTHLIKTRGQQATLRCSPISGHTSVYWYQQALGLGLQFLLWYDEGEERNRGNFPPRFSGRQFPNYSSELNVNALELEDSALYLCASSLGKGLAEETQYFGPGTRLLVL.

The chain employs TRBV12-3 or TRBV12-4 and TRBJ2-4, with D perhaps matching TRBD1 (6 bases). The CDR3 extends over 13 amino acids. Trimming took off 6 bases at V and 6 bases at J, with 12 bases between the two ends. The CDR3 loop reads CASSQGGPNIQYF. The DNA for the CDR3 is TGTGCCAGCAGCCAAGGGGGACCAAACATTCAGTACTTC.

The V call is TRBV7-9, the J call TRBJ1-2; D unresolved. CDR3 size: 13 residues. Trimming took 2 bases from V and 1 from J, leaving 5 bases between them. Germline V lookup: CDR1 SEHNR, CDR2 FQNEAQ (reference sequence). Here the CDR3 reads CASSLSINYGYTF. The CDR3 DNA reads TGTGCCAGCAGCTTATCCATTAACTATGGCTACACCTTC.

The chain carries TRBV24-1 and TRBJ2-5, with D unclear. V gave up 7 bases and J gave up 4 bases, with 15 bases separating them. The CDR3 extends over 14 amino acids. Germline V gives CDR1 KGHDR, CDR2 SFDVKD. The CDR3 DNA sequence: TGTGCCACCAGCGACAAAGCTTTGTCAGAGACCCAGTACTTC. The encoded protein is CATSDKALSETQYF.

The chain is built from TRBV19 and TRBJ1-2, with D possibly being TRBD1 (5 bases). Per germline, CDR1 LNHDA and CDR2 SQIVND (reference sequence). CDR3 size: 15 residues. Trimming cost V 7 bases and J 7 bases, with 22 bases left between them. Here the CDR3 reads CASTPRRGDVFGYTF. For the CDR3, the DNA is TGTGCCAGTACCCCGAGGCGGGGGGATGTCTTTGGCTACACCTTC.

The chain employs TRBV2 and TRBJ2-1; possible D gene TRBD2, 6 bases. This CDR3 has 15 residues. Per germline, CDR1 SNHLY and CDR2 FYNNEI. Trimming cost V 1 base and J 5 bases, with 12 bases left between them. As DNA, the CDR3 is TGTGCCAGCAGTGAAGGGCGGGGCCAACACAATGAGCAGTTCTTC. Its translation: CASSEGRGQHNEQFF.